The 2 T cell receptor beta chains reported below all come from one sample, sequenced in a study of cytomegalovirus exposure and HLA in healthy donors. Amplification used 60 Vbeta primers and 13 Jbeta primers. Data came from immunoSEQ multiplex PCR; TCRdb stores just in-frame clones and leaves some out. Its listing shows around 75,000 clones. The sequencing input was PBMCs. Receptors were obtained from a man aged 45-65 years in good health and CMV-seropositive.

This rearrangement joins TRBV19 to TRBJ1-1, with D uncertain. The CDR3 is made up of 14 amino acids. V was clipped by 4 bases and J by 4 bases, with 13 bases between them. Germline V CDR1 and CDR2: LNHDA, SQIVND (reference sequence). Here the CDR3 reads CASSTLGSSTEAFF. The CDR3 bases are TGTGCCAGTAGTACTCTGGGGAGTTCCACTGAAGCTTTCTTT.

CDR3 residues: CSVYRVAGELFF. The CDR3 bases are TGCAGCGTCTACAGGGTCGCCGGGGAGCTGTTTTTT. The J gene is TRBJ2-2, the V gene TRBV29-1, with D tentatively TRBD1 (6 bases). This CDR3 comprises 12 residues. Germline V lookup: CDR1 SQVTM, CDR2 ANQGSEA. Trimming cost V 6 bases and J 6 bases, with 11 bases left between them.